The T cell receptor (beta chain) described here comes from a study of post-analysis software for immune sequencing data (dated by TCRdb to 2014 to 2015). Context from the whole study: Disease courses on record covered relapsing-remitting, secondary progressive and progressive-relapsing multiple sclerosis, though some patients had no subtype annotation. The multiple sclerosis patient repertoires were compared with 11 previously published healthy control repertoires from donors aged roughly 6 to 27 years. A subset of samples was prepared in parallel using single-end sample barcoding, then pooled and co-amplified after Illumina adapter ligation.

Results and caveats for the whole study, not just this receptor: The multiple sclerosis patient group was slightly younger than the control group. Significantly lower normalized Chao1 diversity was found in multiple sclerosis patients than in controls, suggesting substantial peripheral T-cell clonal expansion. Significantly higher frequencies in patients than in controls were found for a few TRBV segments, including TRBV5-6, TRBV5-1 and TRBV20-1. When samples were clustered directly using the F measure, samples prepared in the same batch co-clustered strongly, which prompted a batch-effect correction.

Per the germline V gene (reference sequence), DFQATT is the CDR1 and SNEGSKA is the CDR2. There are 13 amino acids in the CDR3, from cysteine to phenylalanine inclusive. Just the 39-base CDR3 DNA is kept, in frame starting at base 1. Library generation was performed with PCR. TCRdb names Illumina HiSeq 2500 as the instrument used. Unique molecular identifiers were incorporated into TCR beta cDNA libraries to reduce PCR and sequencing biases. Per 1 to 10 million input T cells, some 500,000 cDNA molecules were obtained, such that each molecule approximated one T cell. Patient libraries were prepared and sequenced with the same protocol used for the earlier healthy control dataset. Samples belonging to the same batch were prepared together, multiplexed and sequenced on a shared HiSeq lane. In the authors' own workflow: MIGEC was used to process the raw barcoded reads, and molecular identifier groups with only a single read were discarded before consensus assembly and CDR3 extraction. Clonotype tables were post-analysed with VDJtools, normalizing diversity by down-sampling all datasets to the smallest sample size. In repertoire overlap clustering, CDR3 amino acid sequences, but not nucleotide sequences, were matched to correct batch-related cross-sample contamination. The public sequencing data were trimmed at Q25 with fastp and processed into clonotypes with MiXCR by TCRdb, which kept only in-frame beta chains. All rows with the same CDR3 protein become a single entry with the most common DNA and genes. For this entry, the V and J calls and clone size follow TCRdb and not the study's own pipeline. The sample table records about 400,000 distinct CDR3 sequences; about a third of these occur just once. About an eighth of the sample is in the top ten clones.

On this clonotype itself: Its antigen remains unidentified. Base quality data are lacking; no much larger clone is found one base away.

To demonstrate the VDJtools post-analysis software, TCR beta repertoires were profiled from the peripheral blood of roughly 14 young patients with multiple sclerosis. The patients with multiple sclerosis were children and adolescents between 6 and 15 years of age. Rearrangement joined TRBV20-1 to TRBJ2-5, with the D gene call left open. The tail of the sequence fits TRBJ2-1 better, so the J call may be wrong. The source material was blood. The clonotype comes from a girl between 5 and 17 years old with multiple sclerosis. The CDR3 protein sequence reads: CSARPLPQETQFF. The nucleotides read TGCAGTGCTAGACCACTACCCCAAGAGACCCAGTTCTTC.